The sequence of this T cell receptor beta chain was determined in a study of T cell responses to AZD1222 COVID-19 vaccine. Overall study: Pooled together were second doses at about 4 or about 12 weeks.

TCRdb keeps only in-frame clones here, not all; method: immunoSEQ multiplex PCR. This table holds about 120,000 clones, around 90% found once. The CDR3 sequence is 16 residues long. Trimming took 5 bases from V and 0 from J; bases not matched to a gene: 5. Germline V gene lookup returns CDR1 SEHNR and CDR2 FQNEAQ (reference sequence). Study-level points and caveats: Donors were chiefly white British, with a greater number of females, and clonal diversity was perhaps underestimated. It was only a handful of AZD1222 recipients who were seropositive at baseline. Spike was spanned by vaccine-associated CD4 TCRs, which were dominant at 160-218 and 743-854.

Remarks on this clone: Its antigen remains unknown.

J is TRBJ2-1 and V is TRBV7-9, with TRBD2 identical over 9 bases. This sample comprised peripheral blood, obtained on day 0 of AZD1222 vaccination. The receptor was derived from an adult in good health. The CDR3 reads CASSLLAGASYNEQFF. The CDR3 region has the DNA TGTGCCAGCAGCCTATTAGCGGGGGCCTCCTACAATGAGCAGTTCTTC.